This TCR beta chain emerged from a study of immune heterogeneity within non-small cell lung tumors. General study results and limits: Some T-cell receptor beta clonotypes occurred at high frequency. These high-frequency clonotypes were largely distinct between individual patients. Identical dominant CDR3 beta clonotypes were found repeatedly across the tumor sites of a single patient, and these appeared alongside high-frequency clones that were unique to particular tumor locations.

TCR beta CDR3 regions came from multiplex PCR with 32 forward V and 13 reverse J primers. TCRdb re-derived calls from the multiplex PCR reads in MiXCR, one entry per CDR3 protein. The sample lists 20,000 to 25,000 distinct CDR3 sequences, about 29% occurring once. The CDR3 loop spans 17 amino acids. The J segment lost 0 bases and the V segment lost 4 bases, leaving 9 bases of the junction unmatched. Each sample used around 600 ng of genomic DNA from bulk tumor tissue. Widely spaced biopsies, several per primary tumor, were obtained at surgery. Enrolled patients presented with newly diagnosed, previously untreated non-small cell lung cancer and underwent curative surgery. As to this clonotype: Antigen unknown.

What was sequenced was lung tumor tissue. The origin of this receptor is a middle-aged man with non-small cell lung cancer. V usage is TRBV12-3 or TRBV12-4 and J usage is TRBJ2-1, with 7 bases matching TRBD1. The CDR3 region is CASSSCTGASSYNEQFF. CDR3 in DNA: TGTGCCAGCAGTTCCTGTACAGGGGCTAGCTCCTACAATGAGCAGTTCTTC.